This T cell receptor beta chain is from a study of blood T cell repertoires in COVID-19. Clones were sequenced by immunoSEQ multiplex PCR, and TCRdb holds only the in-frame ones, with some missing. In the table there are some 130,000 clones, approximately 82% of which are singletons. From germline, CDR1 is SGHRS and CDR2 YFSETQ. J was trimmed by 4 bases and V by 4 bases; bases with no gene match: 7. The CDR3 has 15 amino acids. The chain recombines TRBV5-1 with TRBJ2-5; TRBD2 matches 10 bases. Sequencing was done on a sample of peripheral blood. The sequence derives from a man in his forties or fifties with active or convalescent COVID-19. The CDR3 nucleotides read TGCGCCAGCAGCCTAGCGGGGGTCCCCCTAGAGACCCAGTACTTC. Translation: CASSLAGVPLETQYF.